The text below deals with one TCR beta chain. The data belong to a study of CD8 T cells in Susac syndrome. Random hexamers were used to reverse transcribe an amount of roughly 0.5 to 1 ug RNA. Amplification of TCR beta CDR3 by immunoSEQ multiplex PCR spanned 54 Vbeta and 13 Jbeta. TCRdb recomputed calls from the immunoSEQ multiplex PCR reads with MiXCR, one row per CDR3 protein. The top ten hold less than 0.12% of the sample, which has some 180,000 distinct CDR3 sequences, around 96% seen once. Germline V gene data show CDR1 as GTSNPN and CDR2 as SVGIG (reference sequence). V was shortened by 0 bases and J by 3 bases, with 12 bases between the two germline ends. The CDR3 has 15 amino acids.

This receptor was obtained from a human donor in good health. Sequencing was carried out using CD4+ T cells from PBMCs. This chain joins TRBV30 and TRBJ2-1, with D perhaps given as TRBD1 or TRBD2 (6 bases each). The CDR3 DNA sequence: TGTGCCTGGAGTGTCGGGGGCAAGGGCTACAATGAGCAGTTCTTC. Its protein product is CAWSVGGKGYNEQFF.